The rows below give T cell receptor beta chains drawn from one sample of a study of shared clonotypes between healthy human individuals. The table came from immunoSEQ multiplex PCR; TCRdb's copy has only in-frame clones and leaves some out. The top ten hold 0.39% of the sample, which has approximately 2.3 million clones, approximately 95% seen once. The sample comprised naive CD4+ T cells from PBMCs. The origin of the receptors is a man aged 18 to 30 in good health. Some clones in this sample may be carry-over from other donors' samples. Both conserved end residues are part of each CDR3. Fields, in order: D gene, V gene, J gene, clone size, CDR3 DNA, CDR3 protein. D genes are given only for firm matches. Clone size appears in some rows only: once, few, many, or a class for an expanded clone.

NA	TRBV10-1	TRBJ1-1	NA	TGCGCCAGCAGACCGAAGAACACTGAAGCTTTCTTT	CASRPKNTEAFF
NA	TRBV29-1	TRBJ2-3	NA	TGCAGCGTTTCCGACAGAGTATCCACAGATACGCAGTATTTT	CSVSDRVSTDTQYF
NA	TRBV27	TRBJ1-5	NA	TGTGCCAGCAGTTACAGTTTCAATCAGCCCCAGCATTTT	CASSYSFNQPQHF
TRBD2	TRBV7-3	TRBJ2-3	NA	TGTGCCAGCAGCTTAGGGGCGACTAGCGGGAGGGCCACAGATACGCAGTATTTT	CASSLGATSGRATDTQYF
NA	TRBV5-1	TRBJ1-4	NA	TGCGCCAGCAGCAGGGAACCTAATGAAAAACTGTTTTTT	CASSREPNEKLFF
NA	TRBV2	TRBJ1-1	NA	TGTGCCACCGCCCCGGACAGCTGGAACACTGAAGCTTTCTTT	CATAPDSWNTEAFF
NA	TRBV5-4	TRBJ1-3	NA	TGTGCCAGCAGCTTTGGAACCTCTGGAAACACCATATATTTT	CASSFGTSGNTIYF
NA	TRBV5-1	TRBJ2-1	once	TGCGCCAGCAGCCAGGTTTACAATGAGCAGTTCTTC	CASSQVYNEQFF
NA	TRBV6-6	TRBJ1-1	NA	TGTGCCAGCAGTTACGGGGGGGTTTCGCAGGGAGAAGCTTTCTTT	CASSYGGVSQGEAFF
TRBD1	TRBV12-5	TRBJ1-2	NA	TGTGCTAGTGCCCCGGCCCTCGGGGACAGGGGATCTAACTATGGCTACACCTTC	CASAPALGDRGSNYGYTF
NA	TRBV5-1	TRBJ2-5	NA	TGCGCCAGCAGCTTTGAGTCAAGAGGGGGGACCCAGTACTTC	CASSFESRGGTQYF
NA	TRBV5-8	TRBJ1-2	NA	TGTGCCAGCAGCCGGCGTGGGGCGAGGGGCTACACCTTC	CASSRRGARGYTF
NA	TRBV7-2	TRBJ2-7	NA	TGTGCCAGCAGCCGGCTGGGCAGCTCCTACGAGCAGTACTTC	CASSRLGSSYEQYF
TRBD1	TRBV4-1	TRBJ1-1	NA	TGCGCCAGCAGCCCCCGAGGAAGAACAGGGGGACTGAACACTGAAGCTTTCTTT	CASSPRGRTGGLNTEAFF
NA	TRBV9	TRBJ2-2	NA	TGTGCCAGCACCCATCCCGCGACGGCGAACACCGGGGAGCTGTTTTTT	CASTHPATANTGELFF
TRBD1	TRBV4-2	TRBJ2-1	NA	TGTGCCAGCAGCCAAGATCAGGACAGGAACAATGAGCAGTTCTTC	CASSQDQDRNNEQFF
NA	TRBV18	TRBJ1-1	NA	TGTGCCAGCTCACCATCGGCTCTCGGGCAGAACACTGAAGCTTTCTTT	CASSPSALGQNTEAFF
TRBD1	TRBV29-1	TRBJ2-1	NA	TGCAGCGTTGCAGGGGGAGCCTCCTACAATGAGCAGTTCTTC	CSVAGGASYNEQFF
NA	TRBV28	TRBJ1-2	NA	TGTGCCAGCAGTTCCCAAGGCTATGGCTACACCTTC	CASSSQGYGYTF
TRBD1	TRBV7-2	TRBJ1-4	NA	TGTGCCAGCAGCGCCCGGGACAGGGGGCAAAATGAAAAACTGTTTTTT	CASSARDRGQNEKLFF
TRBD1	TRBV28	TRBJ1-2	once	TGTGCCAGCAGTTTACGGGGACAGGGGATCTTAGGTGGCTACACCTTC	CASSLRGQGILGGYTF
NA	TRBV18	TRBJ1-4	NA	TGTGCCAGCTCACCAGTAACAGCTAATGAAAAACTGTTTTTT	CASSPVTANEKLFF
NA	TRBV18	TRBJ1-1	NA	TGTGCCAGCTCACCCCCGACAAGCCGGGGCACTGAAGCTTTCTTT	CASSPPTSRGTEAFF
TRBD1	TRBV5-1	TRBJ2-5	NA	TGCGCCAGCAGCCCAACAGGGGCCCGGGAGACCCAGTACTTC	CASSPTGARETQYF
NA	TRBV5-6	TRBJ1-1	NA	TGTGCCAGCAGCAACCTTTCTCCCGCGGGCACTGAAGCTTTCTTT	CASSNLSPAGTEAFF
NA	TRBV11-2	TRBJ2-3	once	TGTGCCAGCAGCTTGGGTCGTAGCGGCCGCACAGATACGCAGTATTTT	CASSLGRSGRTDTQYF
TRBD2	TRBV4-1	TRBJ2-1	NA	TGCGCCAGCAGCCAAGTAATGCGGGAGGACAATGAGCAGTTCTTC	CASSQVMREDNEQFF
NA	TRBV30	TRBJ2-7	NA	TGTGCCTTTTCCCGGGACATCGGCTACGAGCAGTACTTC	CAFSRDIGYEQYF
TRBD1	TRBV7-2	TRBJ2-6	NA	TGTGCCAGCAGCTTGATCGGACAGGGTATAACTGGGGCCAACGTCCTGACTTTC	CASSLIGQGITGANVLTF
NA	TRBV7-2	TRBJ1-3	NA	TGTGCCAGCAAGGGCCGATCTGGAAACACCATATATTTT	CASKGRSGNTIYF
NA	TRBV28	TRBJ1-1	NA	TGTGCCAGCAGTGGAGGACGCGCCACTGAAGCTTTCTTT	CASSGGRATEAFF